This T cell receptor beta chain is drawn from a study of cytomegalovirus exposure and HLA in healthy donors. A remark on this clone: Its specificity is unknown.

PCR used 60 Vbeta primers and 13 Jbeta primers. Sequenced by immunoSEQ multiplex PCR; TCRdb stores in-frame clones only, minus some. The sample shows over 110,000 clones, 75% to 80% of them seen only once. Study-level results: Sequences of the TCR beta chain were said to predict the HLA-A and HLA-B alleles of most subjects accurately.

Per the germline V gene, CDR1 is SGDLS and CDR2 is YYNGEE. The ends lost 3 bases at V and 0 bases at J; junction bases unmatched: 3. The CDR3 extends over 15 amino acids. The V call is TRBV9, the J call TRBJ2-1, with 7 bases fitting TRBD1. The receptor comes from a woman aged 40-49 years in good health and CMV-seropositive. The sequenced sample was PBMCs. CDR3 DNA sequence: TGTGCCAGCAGCGACAGGGGTGGCTCCTACAATGAGCAGTTCTTC. Protein sequence: CASSDRGGSYNEQFF.